Following are 14 T cell receptor beta chains from one sample sequenced in a study of identical twins. TCRdb analysed the 5' RACE reads with MiXCR anew, one entry per CDR3 protein. Of some 1,700,000 distinct CDR3 sequences in the sample, roughly 35% were seen once. Sequences were obtained from cord blood. These receptors originate from a newborn girl in good health.

This clonotype occurred a few times. This chain connects TRBV27 to TRBJ2-3; no clear D. The V and J ends lost 0 bases and 2 bases respectively, with 9 bases between them. The germline CDR1 and CDR2 sequences are MNHEY and SMNVEV (reference sequence). There are 15 residues in the CDR3. DNA of the CDR3: TGTGCCAGCAGTTTATCCCGTCTCAACACAGATACGCAGTATTTT. It translates to CASSLSRLNTDTQYF.

This clonotype has more than one count but fewer than ten. The gene calls are TRBV12-3 or TRBV12-4 and TRBJ2-5; D unresolved. The tail of the sequence fits TRBJ2-7 better, so the J call may be wrong. This CDR3 region has 11 residues. The CDR3 DNA reads TGTGCCAGCAGTTATATCGGCGAGCAGTACTTC. Translating it yields CASSYIGEQYF.

This clonotype was recorded at least ten times. At one of its ends the junction is not consistent with the germline gene, which may arise from a read error. The genes are TRBV7-2 and TRBJ2-5; 13 bases agree with TRBD2. Judging by the DNA end, TRBJ2-3 fits better; the J call may be wrong. Looked up from germline, CDR1 is SGHTA and CDR2 is FQGNSA. The CDR3 length is 13 residues. The CDR3 DNA follows: TGCGCCAGCAGCTTGGGGACTAGCGGGGAACAGTATTTT. Translated, it gives CASSLGTSGEQYF.

This clonotype was counted between two and nine times. This chain connects TRBV11-2 to TRBJ2-5; D is unresolved. The CDR3 runs to 14 residues. Per the germline V gene, CDR1 is SGHAT and CDR2 is FQNNGV. The ends were cut back, 5 bases at V and 4 bases at J, with 14 bases in the middle. The CDR3 is CASSRGVWGETQYF. The CDR3 DNA reads TGTGCCAGCAGCCGCGGAGTTTGGGGAGAGACCCAGTACTTC.

The gene calls are TRBV29-1 and TRBJ1-1; D unresolved. This CDR3 contains 12 residues. Germline assignment: CDR1 SQVTM and CDR2 ANQGSEA. Trimming took 5 bases from V and 2 from J, leaving 9 bases between them. The CDR3 sequence: CSVSFLNTEAFF. The CDR3 region has the DNA TGCAGCGTTTCGTTCCTTAACACTGAAGCTTTCTTT.

CDR3: CATSDKRGYEQYF. The DNA for the CDR3 is TGTGCCACCAGTGATAAGCGCGGCTACGAGCAGTACTTC. The genes are TRBV24-1 and TRBJ2-7; D gene uncertain. CDR1 and CDR2 (germline): KGHDR, SFDVKD. V gave up 3 bases and J gave up 3 bases, with 8 bases separating them. This CDR3 is built from 13 residues.

Note on this clonotype: A read error may explain this, as a much larger clone is one base away. The chain carries TRBV5-1 and TRBJ2-1, with TRBD1 matching over 8 bases. V was pared by 4 bases and J by 6 bases, with 6 bases of the junction left unmatched. The CDR3 runs to 14 residues. CDR1 SGHRS and CDR2 YFSETQ come from the germline V gene. CDR3 loop: CASSADRDSNEQFF. CDR3 bases: TGCGCCAGCAGCGCGGACAGGGACTCCAATGAGCAGTTCTTC.

This clonotype was seen a handful of times. The chain has TRBV5-1 and TRBJ2-7; D may be TRBD1 (6 bases). V lost 3 bases to trimming and J lost 2 bases, with 21 bases between them. The CDR3 loop spans 17 amino acids. The germline gives CDR1 SGHRS, CDR2 YFSETQ. The CDR3 protein is CASSWLTGGTEAYEQYF. CDR3 DNA: TGCGCCAGCAGCTGGCTGACAGGTGGGACGGAGGCCTACGAGCAGTACTTC.

This rearrangement joins TRBV20-1 to TRBJ2-1; TRBD2 agrees at 10 bases. The CDR3 is 15 residues long. Looked up from germline, CDR1 is DFQATT and CDR2 is SNEGSKA (reference sequence). J lost 7 bases, V lost 6 bases, and 12 bases had no gene match. The CDR3 region is CSATGRAGGPNEQFF. CDR3 coding DNA: TGCAGTGCCACTGGACGAGCGGGGGGGCCGAATGAGCAGTTCTTC.

This rearrangement joins TRBV20-1 to TRBJ1-5; maybe TRBD1 (5 bases). Per the germline V gene, CDR1 is DFQATT and CDR2 is SNEGSKA (reference sequence). V was pared by 3 bases and J by 5 bases, with 17 bases between. CDR3 size: 15 residues. The CDR3 DNA follows: TGCAGTGCTAGCGAAACAGGCGCCGGGGATCAGCCCCAGCATTTT. It yields the protein CSASETGAGDQPQHF.

The sample holds a few counts of this clonotype. The chain carries TRBV4-2 and TRBJ1-2, with TRBD1 matching over 8 bases. The CDR3 spans 17 residues. Germline lookup yields CDR1 LGHNA and CDR2 YNFKEQ. The trim removed 1 base at V and 1 base at J, leaving 8 bases unmatched. The CDR3 bases are TGTGCCAGCAGCCAAGGTCAGGGGGCACGCGGTAACTATGGCTACACCTTC. Residues: CASSQGQGARGNYGYTF.

This clonotype was picked up a small number of times. The chain carries TRBV28 and TRBJ1-5; TRBD1 aligns across 9 bases. There are 13 residues in the CDR3. V trimming: 6 bases; J trimming: 6 bases; junction bases outside the gene matches: 3. The germline V gene encodes CDR1 MDHEN and CDR2 SYDVKM. The CDR3 loop reads CASSGQGFQPQHF. CDR3 in DNA: TGTGCCAGCAGCGGACAGGGGTTTCAGCCCCAGCATTTT. Complete variable domain (other parts from reference TRBV28 and TRBJ1-5): DVKVTQSSRYLVKRTGEKVFLECVQDMDHENMFWYRQDPGLGLRLIYFSYDVKMKEKGDIPEGYSVSREKKERFSLILESASTNQTSMYLCASSGQGFQPQHFGDGTRLSIL.

V gene TRBV3-1 combines with J gene TRBJ2-3; 10 bases line up with TRBD2. There are 15 residues in the CDR3. J was trimmed by 4 bases and V by 3 bases; bases with no gene match: 4. CDR1 is LGHDT, CDR2 YNNKEL, per germline (reference sequence). CDR3 in DNA: TGTGCCAGCAGCCATAGCGGGGGGAGGTCAGATACGCAGTATTTT. It is translated as CASSHSGGRSDTQYF.

This clonotype has only a few counts. The chain joins TRBV20-1 to TRBJ2-4; 12 nucleotides align to TRBD2. Germline V gene data show CDR1 as DFQATT and CDR2 as SNEGSKA (reference sequence). The CDR3 runs 13 residues. The trim removed 6 bases at V and 6 bases at J, leaving 3 bases unmatched. The CDR3 DNA is TGCAGTGCGCGGACTAGCGGGGTAAACATTCAGTACTTC. Translated: CSARTSGVNIQYF.